This record concerns one TCR beta chain sequence. Trimming took 2 bases from V and 7 from J, leaving 12 bases between them. CDR1 GTSNPN and CDR2 SVGIG come from the germline V gene (reference sequence). There are 13 residues in the CDR3. These data are taken from a study of blood T cell repertoires in COVID-19. Method: immunoSEQ multiplex PCR; TCRdb's copy keeps in-frame clones and lacks some. The sample yields about 64,000 clones, around 80% seen once. The sample was peripheral blood. This TCR derives from a man in his sixties with COVID-19, enrolled during active disease. The chain recombines TRBV30 with TRBJ1-5, with D possibly matching TRBD1 (6 bases). Here the CDR3 DNA reads TGTGCCTGGAGTCCAGGGGCCCACCAGCCCCAGCATTTT. Amino acid sequence: CAWSPGAHQPQHF.